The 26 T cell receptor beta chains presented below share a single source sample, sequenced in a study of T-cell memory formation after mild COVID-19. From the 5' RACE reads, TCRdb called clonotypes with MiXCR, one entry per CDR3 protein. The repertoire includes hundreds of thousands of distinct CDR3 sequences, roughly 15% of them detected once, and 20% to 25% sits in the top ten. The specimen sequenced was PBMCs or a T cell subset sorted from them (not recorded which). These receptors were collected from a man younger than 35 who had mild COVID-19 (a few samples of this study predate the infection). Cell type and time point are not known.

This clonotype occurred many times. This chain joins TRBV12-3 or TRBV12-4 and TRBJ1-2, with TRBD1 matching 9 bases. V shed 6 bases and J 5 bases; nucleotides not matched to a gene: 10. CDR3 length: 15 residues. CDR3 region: CASSLFGQGKYGYTF. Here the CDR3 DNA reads TGTGCCAGCAGCCTATTTGGACAGGGGAAGTATGGCTACACCTTC.

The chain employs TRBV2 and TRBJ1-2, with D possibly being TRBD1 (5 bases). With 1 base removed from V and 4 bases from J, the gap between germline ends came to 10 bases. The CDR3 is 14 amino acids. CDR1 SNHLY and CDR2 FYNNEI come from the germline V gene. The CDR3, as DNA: TGTGCCAGCAGTGAAGAAGGGGCGGGCTATGGCTACACCTTC. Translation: CASSEEGAGYGYTF.

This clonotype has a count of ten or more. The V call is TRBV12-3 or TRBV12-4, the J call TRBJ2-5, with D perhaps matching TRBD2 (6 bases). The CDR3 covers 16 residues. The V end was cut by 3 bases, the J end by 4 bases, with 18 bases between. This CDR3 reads CASSFGLGGVGETQYF. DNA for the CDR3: TGTGCCAGCAGTTTCGGACTTGGAGGGGTGGGAGAGACCCAGTACTTC.

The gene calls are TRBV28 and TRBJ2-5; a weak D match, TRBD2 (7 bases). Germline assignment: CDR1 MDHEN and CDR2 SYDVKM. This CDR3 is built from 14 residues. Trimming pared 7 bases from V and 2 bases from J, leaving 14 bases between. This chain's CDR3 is CASIQGGQQETQYF. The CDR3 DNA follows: TGTGCCAGCATACAGGGAGGGCAACAAGAGACCCAGTACTTC.

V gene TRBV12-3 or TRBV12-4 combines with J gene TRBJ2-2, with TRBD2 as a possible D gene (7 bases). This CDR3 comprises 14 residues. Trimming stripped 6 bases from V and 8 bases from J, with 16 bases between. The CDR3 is CASRPAGEGGELFF. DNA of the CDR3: TGTGCCAGCAGACCGGCAGGGGAGGGGGGGGAGCTGTTTTTT.

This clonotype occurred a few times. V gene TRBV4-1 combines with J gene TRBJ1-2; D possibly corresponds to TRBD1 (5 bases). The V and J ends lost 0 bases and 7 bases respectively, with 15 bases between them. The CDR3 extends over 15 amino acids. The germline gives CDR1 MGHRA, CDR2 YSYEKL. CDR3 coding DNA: TGCGCCAGCAGCCAAGAAATGGGGCAGGCCCGTGGCTACACCTTC. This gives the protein CASSQEMGQARGYTF.

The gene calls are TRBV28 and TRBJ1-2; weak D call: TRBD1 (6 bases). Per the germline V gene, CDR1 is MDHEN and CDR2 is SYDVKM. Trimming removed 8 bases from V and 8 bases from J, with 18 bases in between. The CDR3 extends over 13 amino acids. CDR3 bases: TGTGCCAGCCGTGAAGGACAGTTCGAGGGCTACACCTTC. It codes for CASREGQFEGYTF.

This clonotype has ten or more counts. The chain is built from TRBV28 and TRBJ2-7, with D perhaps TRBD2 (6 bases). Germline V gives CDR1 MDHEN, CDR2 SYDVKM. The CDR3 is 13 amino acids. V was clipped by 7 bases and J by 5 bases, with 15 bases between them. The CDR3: CASIRGFEDEQYF. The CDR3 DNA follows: TGTGCCAGCATCCGGGGGTTTGAGGACGAGCAGTACTTC.

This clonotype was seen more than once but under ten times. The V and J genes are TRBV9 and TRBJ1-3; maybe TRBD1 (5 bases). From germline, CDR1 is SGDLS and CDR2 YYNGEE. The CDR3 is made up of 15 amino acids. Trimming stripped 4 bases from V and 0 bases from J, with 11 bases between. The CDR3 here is CASSSQGTSGNTIYF. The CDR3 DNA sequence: TGTGCCAGCAGCAGCCAGGGTACCTCTGGAAACACCATATATTTT.

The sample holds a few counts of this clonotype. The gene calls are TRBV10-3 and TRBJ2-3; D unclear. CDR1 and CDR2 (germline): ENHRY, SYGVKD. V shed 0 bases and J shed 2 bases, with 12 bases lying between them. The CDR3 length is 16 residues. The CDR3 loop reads CAISESRALLTDTQYF. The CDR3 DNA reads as TGTGCCATCAGTGAGTCTAGGGCTTTACTCACAGATACGCAGTATTTT.

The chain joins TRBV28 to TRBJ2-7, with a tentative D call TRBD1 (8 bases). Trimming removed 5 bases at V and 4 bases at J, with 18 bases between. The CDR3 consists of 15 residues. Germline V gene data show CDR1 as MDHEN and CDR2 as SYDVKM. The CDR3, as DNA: TGTGCCAGCAGTGGGGGGGACAGGCCAGTTTACGAGCAGTACTTC. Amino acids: CASSGGDRPVYEQYF.

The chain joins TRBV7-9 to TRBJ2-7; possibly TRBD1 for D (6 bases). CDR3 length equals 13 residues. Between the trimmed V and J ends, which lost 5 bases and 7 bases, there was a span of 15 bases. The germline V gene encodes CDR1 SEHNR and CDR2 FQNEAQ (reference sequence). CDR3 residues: CASSGGPGEEQYV. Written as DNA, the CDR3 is TGTGCCAGCAGCGGTGGCCCAGGGGAAGAGCAGTACGTC.

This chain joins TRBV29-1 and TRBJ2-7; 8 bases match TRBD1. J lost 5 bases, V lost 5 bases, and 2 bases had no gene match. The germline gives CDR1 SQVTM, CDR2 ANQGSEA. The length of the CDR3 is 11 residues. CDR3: CSVTQGDEQYV. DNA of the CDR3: TGCAGCGTTACACAGGGGGACGAGCAGTACGTC.

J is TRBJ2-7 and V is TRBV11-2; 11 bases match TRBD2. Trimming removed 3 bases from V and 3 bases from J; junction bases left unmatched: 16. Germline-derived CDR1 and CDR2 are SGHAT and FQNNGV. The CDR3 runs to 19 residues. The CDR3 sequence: CASSFTYVAGGPINYEQYF. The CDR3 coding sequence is TGTGCCAGCAGCTTCACCTATGTAGCGGGGGGGCCGATAAACTACGAGCAGTACTTC.

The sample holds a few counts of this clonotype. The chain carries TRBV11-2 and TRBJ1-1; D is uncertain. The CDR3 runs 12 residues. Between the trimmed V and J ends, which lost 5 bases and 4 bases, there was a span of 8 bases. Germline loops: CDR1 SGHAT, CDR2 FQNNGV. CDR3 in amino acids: CASSRSSTEAFF. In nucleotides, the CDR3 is TGTGCCAGCAGCCGCAGCAGCACTGAAGCTTTCTTT.

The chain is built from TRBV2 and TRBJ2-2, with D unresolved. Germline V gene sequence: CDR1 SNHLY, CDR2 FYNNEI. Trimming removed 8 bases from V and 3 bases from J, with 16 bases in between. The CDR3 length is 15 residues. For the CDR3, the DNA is TGTGCCAGCTCCCGTAGGCTGCCCGACACCGGGGAGCTGTTTTTT. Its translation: CASSRRLPDTGELFF.

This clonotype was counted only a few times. In nucleotides, the CDR3 is TGCAGTCCTGACAGACGGGGAGCGGATACGCAGTATTTT. Translation gives CSPDRRGADTQYF. The V and J genes are TRBV20-1 and TRBJ2-3, with D perhaps being TRBD1 or TRBD2 (5 bases each). The CDR3 has 13 amino acids. The V end lost 8 bases, the J end lost 6 bases, and 18 bases lay between the germline ends. Germline V gives CDR1 DFQATT, CDR2 SNEGSKA (reference sequence).

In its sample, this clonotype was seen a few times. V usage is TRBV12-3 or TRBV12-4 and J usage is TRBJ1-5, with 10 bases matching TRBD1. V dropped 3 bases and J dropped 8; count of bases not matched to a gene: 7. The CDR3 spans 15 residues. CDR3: CASSLGQGRFKPQHF. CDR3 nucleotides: TGTGCCAGCAGTTTGGGACAGGGGAGGTTTAAGCCCCAGCATTTT.

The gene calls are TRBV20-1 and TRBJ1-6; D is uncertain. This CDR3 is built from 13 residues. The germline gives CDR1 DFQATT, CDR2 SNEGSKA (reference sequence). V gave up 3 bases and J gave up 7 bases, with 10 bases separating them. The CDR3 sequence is CSASRGANSPLHF. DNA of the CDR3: TGCAGTGCTAGCCGGGGAGCCAATTCACCCCTCCACTTT.

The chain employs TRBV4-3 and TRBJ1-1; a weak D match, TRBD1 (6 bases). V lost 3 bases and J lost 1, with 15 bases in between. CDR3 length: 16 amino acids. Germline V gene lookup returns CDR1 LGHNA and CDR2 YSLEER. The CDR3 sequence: CASSHLNRGPNTEAFF. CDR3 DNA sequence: TGCGCCAGCAGCCATCTCAACCGGGGGCCGAACACTGAAGCTTTCTTT.

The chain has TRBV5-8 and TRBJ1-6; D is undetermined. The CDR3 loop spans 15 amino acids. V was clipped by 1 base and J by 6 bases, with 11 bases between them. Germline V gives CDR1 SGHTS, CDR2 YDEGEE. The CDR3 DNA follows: TGTGCCAGCAGCTTGTACGCGGGCGGTAATTCACCCCTCCACTTT. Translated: CASSLYAGGNSPLHF.

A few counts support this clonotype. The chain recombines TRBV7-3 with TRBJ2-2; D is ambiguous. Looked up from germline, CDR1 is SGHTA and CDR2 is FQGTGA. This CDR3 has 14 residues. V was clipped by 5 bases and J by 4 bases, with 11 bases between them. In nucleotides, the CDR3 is TGTGCCAGCAGCCAAGAGCGCGGCACCGGGGAGCTGTTTTTT. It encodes CASSQERGTGELFF.

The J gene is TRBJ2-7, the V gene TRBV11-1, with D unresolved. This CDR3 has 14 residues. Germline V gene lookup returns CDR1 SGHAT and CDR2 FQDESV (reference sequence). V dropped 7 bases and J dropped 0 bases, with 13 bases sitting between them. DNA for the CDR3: TGTGCCAGCACGGTCGGCCTTAGCTCCTACGAGCAGTACTTC. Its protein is CASTVGLSSYEQYF.

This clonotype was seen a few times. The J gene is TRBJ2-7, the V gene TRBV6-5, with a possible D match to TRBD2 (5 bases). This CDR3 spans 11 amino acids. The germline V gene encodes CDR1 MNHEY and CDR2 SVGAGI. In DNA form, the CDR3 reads TGTGCCAGCGGGAGACATTACGGGCAGTACGTC. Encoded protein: CASGRHYGQYV.

DNA of the CDR3: TGCGCCAGCAGCCTTAGCGGGGGGGCTGGGGCCAACGTCCTGACTTTC. Its translation is CASSLSGGAGANVLTF. The chain carries TRBV5-1 and TRBJ2-6; 11 nucleotides line up with TRBD2. Unmatched junction bases numbered 2, after V lost 4 bases and J lost 2 bases. CDR1 and CDR2 from the germline V gene are SGHRS and YFSETQ. This CDR3 has 16 residues.

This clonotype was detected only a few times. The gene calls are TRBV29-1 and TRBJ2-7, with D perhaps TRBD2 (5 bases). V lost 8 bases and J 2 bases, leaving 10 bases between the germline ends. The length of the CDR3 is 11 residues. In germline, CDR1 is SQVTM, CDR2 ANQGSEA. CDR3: CSPPRAYEQYV. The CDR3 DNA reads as TGCAGCCCCCCGAGGGCCTACGAGCAGTACGTC.